One sample yielded the 6 T cell receptor beta chains listed below, sequenced in a study of pediatric ulcerative colitis. This table comes from immunoSEQ multiplex PCR, and its TCRdb copy is limited to in-frame clones, with some not included. This sample has some 15,000 clones; 60% to 80% occur once, and the top ten carry approximately 7.5%. Rectal tissue came from one to two pinch biopsies taken at colonoscopy. Sequencing input: gut tissue. These receptors all stem from a boy aged 5-17 years who was a control in a study of pediatric ulcerative colitis.

The genes are TRBV7-3 and TRBJ2-3; TRBD1 matches at 8 bases. V lost 5 bases to trimming and J lost 2 bases; unmatched junction nucleotides: 6. Germline V gives CDR1 SGHTA, CDR2 FQGTGA. This CDR3 comprises 15 residues. Written as DNA, the CDR3 is TGTGCCAGCAGCCCCAGGGGGCTGGCCACAGATACGCAGTATTTT. Translation: CASSPRGLATDTQYF.

The chain employs TRBV10-2 and TRBJ1-5, with TRBD1 identical over 7 bases. CDR3 length: 14 residues. Germline CDR1 WSHSY, CDR2 SAAADI. V trimming: 3 bases; J trimming: 8 bases; junction bases outside the gene matches: 7. The DNA for the CDR3 is TGCGCCAGCAGTGAAAGTAACAGGGGAGAGCCCCAGCATTTT. Translation: CASSESNRGEPQHF.

The chain has TRBV20-1 and TRBJ2-5; no definite D call. Trimming stripped 1 base from V and 6 bases from J, with 6 bases between. Germline CDR1 DFQATT, CDR2 SNEGSKA (reference sequence). The CDR3 covers 11 residues. The CDR3 DNA reads as TGCAGTGCTAGAGCCCAGAAGACCCAGTACTTC. Translating it yields CSARAQKTQYF.

In this sample, this clone turned up a few times. V is TRBV6-1 and J is TRBJ2-1, with 12 bases identical to TRBD2. In germline, CDR1 is MNHNS, CDR2 SASEGT. CDR3 length: 15 amino acids. Losses at the gene ends were 6 bases for V and 9 bases for J; bases not matched to a gene: 9. The CDR3 coding sequence is TGTGCCAGCAGATCACTAGCGGGGGGTTCGGGTGAGCAGTTCTTC. Protein product: CASRSLAGGSGEQFF.

V and J are TRBV15 and TRBJ2-3; TRBD1 matches at 10 bases. This CDR3 comprises 16 residues. Germline V lookup: CDR1 LNHNV, CDR2 YYDKDF (reference sequence). Germline trimming cut 4 bases from V and 3 bases from J; bases unmatched to any gene: 7. CDR3 residues: CATSTGRDRGTDTQYF. In nucleotides, the CDR3 is TGTGCCACCAGCACAGGACGGGACAGGGGTACAGATACGCAGTATTTT.

The genes are TRBV27 and TRBJ2-2, with D uncertain. The V gene's germline CDR1 is MNHEY and CDR2 SMNVEV (reference sequence). With 6 bases removed from V and 4 bases from J, the gap between germline ends came to 9 bases. The CDR3 is made up of 13 amino acids. The CDR3 region has the DNA TGTGCCAGCAGGAATGCAGGCACCGGGGAGCTGTTTTTT. Residues: CASRNAGTGELFF.